The source of this TCR beta chain is a study of blood T cells in healthy people across ages. As for this clonotype: Its target is unknown.

Per sample, extraction of total RNA gave at least 5 micrograms in every case. Study findings and constraints: A strong correlation was seen between TCR beta diversity and naive T cell percentage.

CDR3 length: 12 residues. V lost 7 bases, J lost 5 bases, and 11 bases lay in between. Germline V gene sequence: CDR1 SQVTM, CDR2 ANQGSEA. PCR was performed a second time for about 6 to 11 cycles using a sample-barcoded 5' primer and a J-beta primer mix. From each sample, at least 3 million paired-end reads containing CDR3 were obtained. MiXCR was run by TCRdb on the 5' RACE reads, yielding one entry per CDR3 protein. Of more than 450,000 distinct CDR3 sequences listed, about 27% are singletons. The same data also went into a second study, on T cells of mothers and their children. Per that study: Per mother, over 9.5 million TCR beta CDR3 reads were obtained; per child, around 2.8 million.

The chain combines TRBV29-1 with TRBJ2-2; the D gene is possibly TRBD2 (6 bases). The sample comprised blood. The sequence was collected from a boy younger than 10 in good health. CDR3 loop: CSAPAGTGELFF. In DNA form, the CDR3 reads TGCAGCGCTCCCGCGGGGACCGGGGAGCTGTTTTTT.